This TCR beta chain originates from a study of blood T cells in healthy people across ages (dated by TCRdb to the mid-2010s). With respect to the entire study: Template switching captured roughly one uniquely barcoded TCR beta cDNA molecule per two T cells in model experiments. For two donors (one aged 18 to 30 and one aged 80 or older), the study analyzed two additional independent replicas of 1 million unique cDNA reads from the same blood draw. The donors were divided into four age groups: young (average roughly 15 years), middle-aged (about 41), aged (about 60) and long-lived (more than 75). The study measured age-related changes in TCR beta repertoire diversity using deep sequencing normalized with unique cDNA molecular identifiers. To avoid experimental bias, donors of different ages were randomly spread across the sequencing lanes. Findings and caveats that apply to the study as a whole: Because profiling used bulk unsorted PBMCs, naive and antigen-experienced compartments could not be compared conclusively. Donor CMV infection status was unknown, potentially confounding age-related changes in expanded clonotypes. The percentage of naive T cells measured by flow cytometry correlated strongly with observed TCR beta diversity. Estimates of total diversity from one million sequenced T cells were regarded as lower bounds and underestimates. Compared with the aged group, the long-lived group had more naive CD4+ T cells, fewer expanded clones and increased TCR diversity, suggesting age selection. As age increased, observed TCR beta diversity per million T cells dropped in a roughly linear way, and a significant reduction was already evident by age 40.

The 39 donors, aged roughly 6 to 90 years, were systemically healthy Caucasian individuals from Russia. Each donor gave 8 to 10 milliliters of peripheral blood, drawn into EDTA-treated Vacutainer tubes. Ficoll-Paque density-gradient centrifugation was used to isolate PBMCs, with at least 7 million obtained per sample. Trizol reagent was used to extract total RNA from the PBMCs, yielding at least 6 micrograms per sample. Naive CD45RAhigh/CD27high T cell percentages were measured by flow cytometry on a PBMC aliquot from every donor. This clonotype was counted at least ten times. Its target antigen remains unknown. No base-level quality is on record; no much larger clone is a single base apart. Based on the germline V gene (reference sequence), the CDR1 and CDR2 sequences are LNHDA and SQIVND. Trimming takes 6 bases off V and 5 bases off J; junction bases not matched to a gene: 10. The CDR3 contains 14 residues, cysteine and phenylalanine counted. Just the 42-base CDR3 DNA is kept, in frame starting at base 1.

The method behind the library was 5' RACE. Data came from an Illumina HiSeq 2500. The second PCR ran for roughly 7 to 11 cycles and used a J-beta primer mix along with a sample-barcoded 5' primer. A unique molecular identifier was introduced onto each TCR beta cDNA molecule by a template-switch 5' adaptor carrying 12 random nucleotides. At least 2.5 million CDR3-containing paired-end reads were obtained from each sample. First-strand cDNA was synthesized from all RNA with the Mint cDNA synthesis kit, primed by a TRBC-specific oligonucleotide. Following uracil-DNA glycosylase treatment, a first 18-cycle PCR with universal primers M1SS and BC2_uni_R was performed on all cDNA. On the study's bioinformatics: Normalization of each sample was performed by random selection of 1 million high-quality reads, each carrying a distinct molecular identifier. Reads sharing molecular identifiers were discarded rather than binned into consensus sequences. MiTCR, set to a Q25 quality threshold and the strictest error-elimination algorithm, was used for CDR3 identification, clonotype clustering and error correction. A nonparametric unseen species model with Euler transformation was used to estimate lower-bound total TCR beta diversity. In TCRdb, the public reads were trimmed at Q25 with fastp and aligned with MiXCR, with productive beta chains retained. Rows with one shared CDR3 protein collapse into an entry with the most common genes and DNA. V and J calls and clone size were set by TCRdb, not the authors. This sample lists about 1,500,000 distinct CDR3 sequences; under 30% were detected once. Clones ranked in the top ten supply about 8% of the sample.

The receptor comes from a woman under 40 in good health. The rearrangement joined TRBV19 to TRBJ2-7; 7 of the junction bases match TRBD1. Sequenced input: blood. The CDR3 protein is CASSPPGQKDEQYF. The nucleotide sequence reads TGTGCCAGTAGCCCACCGGGACAGAAAGACGAGCAGTACTTC.